These T cell receptor beta chains were read from a single sample in a study of blood T cell repertoires in COVID-19. Using immunoSEQ multiplex PCR, the repertoire was profiled, and TCRdb retains in-frame clones only, with some absent. The profile shows roughly 200,000 clones, less than 90% of them singletons. The source material was PBMCs or T cells enriched from blood (not recorded which). These TCRs come from a woman in her thirties who had been exposed to COVID-19. The CDR3 runs from the conserved cysteine through the conserved F or W. A D gene is named only where the DNA matches it firmly. Not all rows give a size; the values are once, few, many and, for expanded clones, a class.

TRBJ1-6 | TRBV3-1/TRBV3-2 | . | . | CASSHGSNYNSPLHF | TGTGCCAGCAGCCACGGTTCAAATTATAATTCACCCCTCCACTTT
TRBJ1-5 | TRBV9 | . | . | CASSANQGLLHF | TGTGCCAGCAGCGCGAATCAGGGGTTGTTGCATTTT
TRBJ1-3 | TRBV10-1 | TRBD1 | . | CASSPGQVSGNTIYF | TGCGCCAGCAGTCCCGGACAGGTTTCTGGAAACACCATATATTTT
TRBJ2-7 | TRBV19 | . | . | CASRGDRSYEQYF | TGTGCCAGTAGGGGAGACAGGTCCTACGAGCAGTACTTC
TRBJ2-7 | TRBV6-2/TRBV6-3 | TRBD2 | . | CASSLGLSAYEQYF | TGTGCCAGCAGTTTGGGACTATCAGCCTACGAGCAGTACTTC
TRBJ2-1 | TRBV24-1 | . | . | CATSGINEQFF | TGTGCCACCAGCGGGATCAATGAGCAGTTCTTC
TRBJ1-2 | TRBV5-6 | TRBD1 | . | CASSLDQTGGLNYGYTF | TGTGCCAGCAGCTTGGACCAGACAGGGGGCCTCAACTATGGCTACACCTTC
TRBJ2-1 | TRBV10-2 | TRBD2 | . | CASSPGLALGGEQFF | TGCGCCAGCAGCCCGGGACTAGCCCTAGGAGGTGAGCAGTTCTTC
TRBJ2-7 | TRBV7-8 | . | . | CASSLELLYEQYF | TGTGCCAGCAGCTTAGAGCTACTATACGAGCAGTACTTC
TRBJ2-7 | TRBV7-2 | . | . | CASSPPGGAGGYEQYF | TGTGCCAGCAGCCCCCCCGGGGGGGCAGGGGGCTACGAGCAGTACTTC
TRBJ2-7 | TRBV10-3 | . | . | CAITRGASYEQYF | TGTGCCATCACCCGGGGGGCCTCCTACGAGCAGTACTTC
TRBJ2-1 | TRBV3-1/TRBV3-2 | TRBD2 | . | CASSQEGGTSGDLSYNEQFF | TGTGCCAGCAGCCAAGAGGGGGGGACTAGCGGGGATTTGTCCTACAATGAGCAGTTCTTC
TRBJ2-5 | TRBV5-4 | TRBD2 | . | CASSLGSGGARETQYF | TGTGCCAGCAGCTTGGGTAGCGGGGGGGCCAGAGAGACCCAGTACTTC
TRBJ1-1 | TRBV5-1 | TRBD1 | . | CASSFLTGDMTHGAFF | TGCGCCAGCAGCTTCCTCACAGGGGACATGACGCATGGAGCTTTCTTT
TRBJ2-5 | TRBV25-1 | TRBD1 | . | CASSDDRGLETQYF | TGTGCCAGCAGTGATGACAGGGGACTGGAGACCCAGTACTTC
TRBJ1-5 | TRBV10-2 | . | . | CATEGVGNQPQHF | TGCGCCACCGAGGGGGTTGGCAATCAGCCCCAGCATTTT
TRBJ2-3 | TRBV4-3 | TRBD2 | . | CASSQDASVAGGLDTQYF | TGCGCCAGCAGCCAAGACGCTTCGGTAGCGGGGGGCCTCGATACGCAGTATTTT
TRBJ1-1 | TRBV19 | . | . | CATRWANTEAFF | TGTGCCACCCGATGGGCGAACACTGAAGCTTTCTTT
TRBJ1-5 | TRBV15 | . | once | CATSSPLDSISNQPQHF | TGTGCCACCAGCAGCCCTCTGGACAGTATTAGCAATCAGCCCCAGCATTTT
TRBJ1-2 | TRBV2 | TRBD1 | . | CASSESGTELWGYTF | TGTGCCAGCAGTGAATCCGGGACAGAGCTTTGGGGCTACACCTTC
TRBJ1-5 | TRBV28 | . | . | CASRITGTTAGQPQHF | TGTGCCAGCAGAATAACAGGGACGACCGCCGGTCAGCCCCAGCATTTT
TRBJ2-3 | TRBV9 | TRBD2 | . | CASSRRGTSGVSGTDTQYF | TGTGCCAGCAGCAGACGGGGGACTAGCGGGGTTTCCGGCACAGATACGCAGTATTTT
TRBJ2-2 | TRBV28 | TRBD1 | . | CAIPGTGNTGELFF | TGTGCCATCCCCGGGACAGGGAACACCGGGGAGCTGTTTTTT
TRBJ2-2 | TRBV3-1/TRBV3-2 | . | . | CASSQASPVNTGELFF | TGTGCCAGCAGCCAAGCGTCCCCAGTGAACACCGGGGAGCTGTTTTTT
TRBJ1-6 | TRBV4-1 | TRBD1 | . | CASSGQGTTQSSYNSPLHF | TGCGCCAGCAGCGGACAGGGAACCACTCAGAGCTCCTATAATTCACCCCTCCACTTT
TRBJ1-3 | TRBV5-1 | . | . | CASSLDGSSGNTIYF | TGCGCCAGCAGCCTCGACGGGAGCTCTGGAAACACCATATATTTT
TRBJ1-2 | TRBV28 | TRBD1 | . | CASSGSRQGLLVLSGYTF | TGTGCCAGCAGTGGCTCTAGACAGGGCCTCTTAGTTCTTAGTGGCTACACCTTC
TRBJ1-2 | TRBV24-1 | . | . | CATSDFRGDGYTF | TGTGCCACCAGTGATTTTCGGGGGGATGGCTACACCTTC
TRBJ1-1 | TRBV21-1 | . | few | CASSKVDRPEAFF | TGTGCCAGCAGCAAGGTAGACAGACCTGAAGCTTTCTTT
TRBJ2-1 | TRBV3-1/TRBV3-2 | TRBD2 | . | CASSQPPAGLYNEQFF | TGTGCCAGCAGCCAGCCCCCAGCGGGACTATACAATGAGCAGTTCTTC
TRBJ1-2 | TRBV29-1 | TRBD1 | . | CSGGDSYYGYTF | TGCAGCGGGGGGGACAGCTACTATGGCTACACCTTC
TRBJ2-1 | TRBV5-1 | TRBD2 | . | CASSLRTGLDEQFF | TGCGCCAGCAGCTTACGAACGGGACTAGATGAGCAGTTCTTC
TRBJ2-1 | TRBV2 | TRBD2 | . | CASSGLAGGPSYNEQFF | TGTGCCAGCAGTGGACTAGCGGGGGGGCCCTCCTACAATGAGCAGTTCTTC
TRBJ1-1 | TRBV11-2 | . | . | CASSLTRGRTEAFF | TGTGCCAGCAGCTTAACACGGGGTAGAACTGAAGCTTTCTTT
TRBJ2-7 | TRBV6-5 | . | . | CASGSLAGIVGEQYF | TGTGCCAGCGGATCCCTTGCGGGGATTGTCGGCGAGCAGTACTTC
TRBJ1-2 | TRBV7-9 | . | . | CASSSLEGFGYTF | TGTGCCAGCAGCTCATTGGAGGGGTTCGGCTACACCTTC
TRBJ2-7 | TRBV5-1 | TRBD1 | . | CASSFDRVPLYEQYF | TGCGCCAGCAGCTTCGACAGGGTACCCCTCTACGAGCAGTACTTC
TRBJ1-1 | TRBV7-9 | . | . | CASSLREGPLTEAFF | TGTGCCAGCAGCCTCCGCGAGGGTCCCCTCACTGAAGCTTTCTTT
TRBJ1-1 | TRBV18 | . | . | CASSYAPQGQGTEAFF | TGTGCCAGCTCGTACGCCCCTCAGGGGCAGGGAACTGAAGCTTTCTTT
TRBJ2-1 | TRBV11-2 | TRBD2 | . | CASSFGGTSENEQFF | TGTGCCAGCAGCTTTGGGGGGACTAGTGAAAATGAGCAGTTCTTC
TRBJ1-1 | TRBV19 | . | . | CASTFQGTTAYTEAFF | TGTGCCAGTACATTCCAGGGTACGACGGCATACACTGAAGCTTTCTTT
TRBJ2-1 | TRBV29-1 | . | once | CSVLRNRADNEQFF | TGCAGCGTTTTAAGAAATCGAGCCGACAATGAGCAGTTCTTC
TRBJ2-7 | TRBV5-4 | TRBD1 | . | CASSSLPRDRVYEQYF | TGTGCCAGCAGCTCCCTGCCCCGGGACAGGGTCTACGAGCAGTACTTC
TRBJ1-6 | TRBV2 | . | . | CASRGTVSYNSPLHF | TGTGCCAGCAGGGGGACTGTCTCCTATAATTCACCCCTCCACTTT
TRBJ2-6 | TRBV6-1 | TRBD2 | few | CASSGGRSYSGANVLTF | TGTGCCAGCAGTGGCGGGAGGTCTTACTCTGGGGCCAACGTCCTGACTTTC
TRBJ1-6 | TRBV7-6 | TRBD1 | . | CASSDIGGQGFLAPLHF | TGTGCCAGCAGCGATATTGGAGGACAGGGTTTCTTGGCACCCCTCCACTTT
TRBJ1-5 | TRBV25-1 | . | . | CASSEGGNQPQHF | TGTGCCAGCAGTGAAGGAGGGAATCAGCCCCAGCATTTT
TRBJ1-1 | TRBV25-1 | TRBD1 | . | CATLGQGWTEAFF | TGTGCCACCTTGGGACAGGGTTGGACTGAAGCTTTCTTT
TRBJ2-1 | TRBV19 | TRBD2 | . | CASSISVRTSGGNEQFF | TGTGCCAGTAGTATATCTGTTCGGACTAGCGGGGGGAATGAGCAGTTCTTC
TRBJ1-3 | TRBV3-1/TRBV3-2 | . | . | CASSQQSGNTIYF | TGTGCCAGCAGCCAACAGTCTGGAAACACCATATATTTT
TRBJ1-6 | TRBV5-6 | TRBD1 | . | CASSLAGDRPSPLHF | TGTGCCAGCAGCTTGGCCGGGGACAGACCGTCACCCCTCCACTTT
TRBJ2-3 | TRBV24-1 | . | few | CATSPRYTDTQYF | TGTGCCACCAGTCCTCGGTACACAGATACGCAGTATTTT
TRBJ1-2 | TRBV5-1 | . | . | CASRTALNYGYTF | TGCGCCAGCAGGACAGCACTGAACTATGGCTACACCTTC